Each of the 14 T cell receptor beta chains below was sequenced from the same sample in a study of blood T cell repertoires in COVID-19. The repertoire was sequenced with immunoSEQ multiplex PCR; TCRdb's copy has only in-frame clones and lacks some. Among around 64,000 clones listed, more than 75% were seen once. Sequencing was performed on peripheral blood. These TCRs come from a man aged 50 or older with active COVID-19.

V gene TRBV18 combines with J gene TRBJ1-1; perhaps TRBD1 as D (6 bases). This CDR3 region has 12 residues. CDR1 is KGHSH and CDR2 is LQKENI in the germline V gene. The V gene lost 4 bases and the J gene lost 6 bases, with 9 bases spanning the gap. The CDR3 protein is CASSQAGAEAFF. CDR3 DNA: TGTGCCAGCTCACAAGCAGGGGCTGAAGCTTTCTTT. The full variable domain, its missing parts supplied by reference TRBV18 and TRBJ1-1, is NAGVMQNPRHLVRRRGQEARLRCSPMKGHSHVYWYRQLPEEGLKFMVYLQKENIIDESGMPKERFSAEFPKEGPSILRIQQVVRGDSAAYFCASSQAGAEAFFGQGTRLTVV.

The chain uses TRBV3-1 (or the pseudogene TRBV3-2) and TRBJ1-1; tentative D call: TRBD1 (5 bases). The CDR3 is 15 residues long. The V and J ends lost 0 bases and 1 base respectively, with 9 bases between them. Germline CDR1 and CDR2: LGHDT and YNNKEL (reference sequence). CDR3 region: CASSQDFRANTEAFF. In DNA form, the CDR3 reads TGTGCCAGCAGCCAAGATTTCAGGGCGAACACTGAAGCTTTCTTT.

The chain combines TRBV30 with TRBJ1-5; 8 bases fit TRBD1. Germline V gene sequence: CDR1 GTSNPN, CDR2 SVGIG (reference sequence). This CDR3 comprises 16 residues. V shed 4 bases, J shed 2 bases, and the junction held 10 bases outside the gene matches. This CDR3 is CAWTPRGQGRNQPQHF. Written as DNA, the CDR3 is TGTGCCTGGACCCCAAGAGGACAGGGCCGCAATCAGCCCCAGCATTTT.

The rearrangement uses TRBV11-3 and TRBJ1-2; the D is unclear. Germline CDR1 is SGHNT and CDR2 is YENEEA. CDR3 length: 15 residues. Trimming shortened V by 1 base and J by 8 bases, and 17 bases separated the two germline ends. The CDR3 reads CASSLGASASMGYTF. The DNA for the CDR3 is TGTGCCAGCAGCTTAGGGGCATCGGCCTCTATGGGCTACACCTTC.

CDR3 sequence: CASSYFGGQPQHF. CDR3 DNA sequence: TGTGCCAGCAGTTACTTCGGCGGGCAGCCCCAGCATTTT. V gene TRBV6-2 or TRBV6-3 combines with J gene TRBJ1-5; D call uncertain. CDR1 is MNHEY and CDR2 is SVGEGT in the germline V gene. Trimming stripped 1 base from V and 7 bases from J, with 8 bases between. This CDR3 has 13 amino acids.

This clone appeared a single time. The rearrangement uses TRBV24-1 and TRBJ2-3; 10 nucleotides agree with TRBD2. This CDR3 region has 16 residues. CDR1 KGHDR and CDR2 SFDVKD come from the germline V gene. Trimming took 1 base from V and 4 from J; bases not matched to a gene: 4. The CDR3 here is CATSDLSGRVPDTQYF. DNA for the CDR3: TGTGCCACCAGTGATTTAAGCGGGAGGGTTCCAGATACGCAGTATTTT.

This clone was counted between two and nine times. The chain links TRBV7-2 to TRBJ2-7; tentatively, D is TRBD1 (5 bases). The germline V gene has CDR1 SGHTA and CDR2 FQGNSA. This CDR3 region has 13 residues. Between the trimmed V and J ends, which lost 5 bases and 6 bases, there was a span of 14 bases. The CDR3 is CASSPIRRGEQYF. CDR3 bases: TGTGCCAGCAGCCCTATCCGAAGGGGCGAGCAGTACTTC. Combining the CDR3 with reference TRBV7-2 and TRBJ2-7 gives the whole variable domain GAGVSQSPSNKVTEKGKDVELRCDPISGHTALYWYRQSLGQGLEFLIYFQGNSAPDKSGLPSDRFSAERTGGSVSTLTIQRTQQEDSAVYLCASSPIRRGEQYFGPGTRLTVT.

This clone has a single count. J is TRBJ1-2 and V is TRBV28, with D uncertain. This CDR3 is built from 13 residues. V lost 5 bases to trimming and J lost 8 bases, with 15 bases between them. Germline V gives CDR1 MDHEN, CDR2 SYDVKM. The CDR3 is CASSTLGGGGYTF. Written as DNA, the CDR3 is TGTGCCAGCAGTACTCTAGGAGGAGGGGGCTACACCTTC.

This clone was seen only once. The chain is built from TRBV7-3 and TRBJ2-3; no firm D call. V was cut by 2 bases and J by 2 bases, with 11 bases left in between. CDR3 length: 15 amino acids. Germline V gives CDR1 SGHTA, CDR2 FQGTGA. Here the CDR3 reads CASSLGLGATDTQYF. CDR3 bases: TGTGCCAGCAGCTTAGGCCTAGGAGCCACAGATACGCAGTATTTT. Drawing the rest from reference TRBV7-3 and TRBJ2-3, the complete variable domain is GAGVSQTPSNKVTEKGKYVELRCDPISGHTALYWYRQSLGQGPEFLIYFQGTGAADDSGLPNDRFFAVRPEGSVSTLKIQRTERGDSAVYLCASSLGLGATDTQYFGPGTRLTVL.

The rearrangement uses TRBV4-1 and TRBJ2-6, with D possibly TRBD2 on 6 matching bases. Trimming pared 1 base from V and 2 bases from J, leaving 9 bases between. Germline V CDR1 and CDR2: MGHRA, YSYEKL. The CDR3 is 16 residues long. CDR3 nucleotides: TGCGCCAGCAGCCAAGCAGGAGGGGCTGGGGCCAACGTCCTGACTTTC. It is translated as CASSQAGGAGANVLTF.

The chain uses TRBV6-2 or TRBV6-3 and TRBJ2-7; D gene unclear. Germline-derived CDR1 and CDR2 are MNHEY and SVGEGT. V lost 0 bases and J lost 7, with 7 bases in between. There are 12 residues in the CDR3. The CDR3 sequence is CASSYSAREQYF. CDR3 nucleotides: TGTGCCAGCAGTTACTCGGCCCGTGAGCAGTACTTC.

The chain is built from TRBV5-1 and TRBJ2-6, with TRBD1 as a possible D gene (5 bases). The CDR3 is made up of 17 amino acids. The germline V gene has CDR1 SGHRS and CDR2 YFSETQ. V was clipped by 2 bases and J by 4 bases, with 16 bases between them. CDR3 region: CASSFSLRGTGANVLTF. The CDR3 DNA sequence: TGCGCCAGCAGCTTTTCCCTTAGGGGAACCGGGGCCAACGTCCTGACTTTC. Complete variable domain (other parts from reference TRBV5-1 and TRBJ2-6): KAGVTQTPRYLIKTRGQQVTLSCSPISGHRSVSWYQQTPGQGLQFLFEYFSETQRNKGNFPGRFSGRQFSNSRSEMNVSTLELGDSALYLCASSFSLRGTGANVLTFGAGSRLTVL.

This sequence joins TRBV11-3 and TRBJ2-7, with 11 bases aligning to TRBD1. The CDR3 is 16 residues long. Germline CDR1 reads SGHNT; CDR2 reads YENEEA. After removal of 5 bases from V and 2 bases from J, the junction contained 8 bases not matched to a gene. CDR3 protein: CASSRRPGQGAYEQYF. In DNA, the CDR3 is TGTGCCAGCAGCCGCCGCCCGGGACAGGGGGCCTACGAGCAGTACTTC.

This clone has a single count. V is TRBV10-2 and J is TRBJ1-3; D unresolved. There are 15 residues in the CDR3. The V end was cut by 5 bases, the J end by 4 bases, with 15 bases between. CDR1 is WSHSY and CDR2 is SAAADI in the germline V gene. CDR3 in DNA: TGCGCCAGCAGTAAGGGCCCCGGAGGGGGAAACACCATATATTTT. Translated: CASSKGPGGGNTIYF.